This T cell receptor beta chain was observed in a study of cytomegalovirus exposure and HLA in healthy donors. The study ran its PCR with 60 Vbeta and 13 Jbeta primers. Only in-frame clones appear in the TCRdb table, and some are missing; sequencing was by immunoSEQ multiplex PCR. The profile shows about 180,000 clones, roughly 75% of them singletons. CDR3 length equals 14 residues. Looked up from germline, CDR1 is MNHNS and CDR2 is SASEGT. V lost 4 bases to trimming and J lost 6 bases, with 13 bases between them. Each donor was nominally healthy when sampled (though unrecorded immune exposures were likely). The sample holds one count of this clone. Its antigen is unidentified. Study-wide findings and caveats: Later analysis associated a missense DCLRE1C variant with TCR beta V- and J-gene trimming.

This receptor was obtained from a woman between 50 and 59 years old in good health and CMV-seropositive. The rearrangement links TRBV6-1 to TRBJ2-1, with D perhaps matching TRBD2 (7 bases). The sample consisted of PBMCs. CDR3 bases: TGTGCCAGCAGTGTACAGGGAGGGTCCAATGAGCAGTTCTTC. This gives the protein CASSVQGGSNEQFF.